This T cell receptor (beta chain) emerged from a study of human T cells and chemical hapten exposure. TCRdb re-called the RACE reads through MiXCR, storing one row per CDR3 protein. The sample has under 150,000 distinct CDR3 sequences; about 12% are singletons. This clonotype has only a few counts. The CDR3 loop spans 16 amino acids. Per the germline V gene, CDR1 is LGHNA and CDR2 is YSLEER. The junction had 5 bases not matched to a gene; V was cut back by 1 base and J by 1 base. The time point was: patch test 1, 2 weeks after DPC sensitization. The treatment is: therapeutic diphenylcyclopropenone sensitization with weekly scalp DPC. Donors, patients with alopecia ranging from 18 to 70 years old and judged suitable for DPC, provided samples.

Sequenced material: whole blood, taken in connection with sensitization to the hapten diphenylcyclopropenone (DPC). This receptor was obtained from a woman aged 45-59 years with alopecia areata. Some clones in this sample may be carry-over from other donors' samples. V usage is TRBV4-3 and J usage is TRBJ2-3, with TRBD2 matching 7 bases. In DNA, the CDR3 is TGCGCCAGCAGCCAAGGAGTCCGGGGGGGCACAGATACGCAGTATTTT. Translation: CASSQGVRGGTDTQYF.